Sequencing of this T cell receptor (beta chain) was carried out in a study of tumor and adjacent non-tumor tissue in lung cancer. Across the whole study: There were 11 to 13 adenocarcinoma, a couple of squamous cell carcinoma and 1 small cell lung cancer cases. Patients were aged about 30 to 76, roughly 9 men and about five women, stage I to III. General study findings and limits: In normal lung, the top 100 clones were significantly more dominant than in tumor.

A modified ARM-PCR protocol with three rounds of nested PCR amplified TCRbeta. TCRdb reanalysed the multiplex PCR reads using MiXCR and keeps one entry per CDR3 protein. The data show 60,000 to 85,000 distinct CDR3 sequences, with 75% to 90% seen just once and 13% held by the top ten. Germline CDR1 is DFQATT and CDR2 is SNEGSKA (reference sequence). The CDR3 extends over 14 amino acids. A note on this clonotype: Its specificity is not known.

RNA was extracted from bulk tissue without any cell sorting. What was sequenced was lung tumor tissue. The TCR sequence derives from a woman aged 50 to 60 with non-small cell lung cancer. V usage is TRBV20-1 and J usage is TRBJ2-5; 7 bases agree with TRBD2. The CDR3 DNA follows: TGCTGTGATAGAGCAGGGACTACCTCCGAGACCCAGTACTTC. Translation gives CCDRAGTTSETQYF.